These T cell receptor beta chains were read from a single sample in a study of T-cell reconstitution after alpha-beta-depleted transplantation in children. TCRdb analysed the PCR reads with MiXCR anew, one entry per CDR3 protein. This table holds 190,000 or so distinct CDR3 sequences, about 6.4% found once. The sample was PBMCs from the stem cell graft donor, taken from the stem cell graft. The receptors shown here come from a human donor who donated a stem cell graft to a child with Wiskott-Aldrich syndrome. Both conserved end residues are part of each CDR3. D genes are given only for firm matches. Clone size is shown for a subset of rows, as once, few, many or a class of expanded clone.

j_gene: TRBJ1-4; d_gene: TRBD1; abundance: many; len: 15; v_gene: TRBV12-3/TRBV12-4; CDR3nt: TGTGCCAGCAAGCTAACAGGGGCGAGTAATGAAAAACTGTTTTTT; CDR3aa: CASKLTGASNEKLFF
j_gene: TRBJ2-1; d_gene: .; abundance: many; len: 14; v_gene: TRBV7-9; CDR3nt: TGTGCCAGCAGCCGAGGACGGAATGACAATGAGCAGTTCTTC; CDR3aa: CASSRGRNDNEQFF
j_gene: TRBJ2-5; d_gene: .; abundance: many; len: 13; v_gene: TRBV27; CDR3nt: TGTGCCAGCAGTTTGTGGTTCCAAGAGACCCAGTACTTC; CDR3aa: CASSLWFQETQYF
j_gene: TRBJ1-2; d_gene: .; abundance: many; len: 10; v_gene: TRBV20-1; CDR3nt: TGCAGTGCTAGTGACAACAGCTACACCTTC; CDR3aa: CSASDNSYTF
j_gene: TRBJ1-2; d_gene: .; abundance: many; len: 15; v_gene: TRBV10-3; CDR3nt: TGTGCCATCCCTGCGGGGGTGAGGGGCGATGGGGGCTACACCTTC; CDR3aa: CAIPAGVRGDGGYTF
j_gene: TRBJ1-2; d_gene: TRBD1; abundance: many; len: 17; v_gene: TRBV3-1; CDR3nt: TGTGCCAGCAGCCAAGATCGACAGGGGATTGGTAACTATGGCTACACCTTC; CDR3aa: CASSQDRQGIGNYGYTF
j_gene: TRBJ2-1; d_gene: TRBD2; abundance: many; len: 17; v_gene: TRBV5-4; CDR3nt: TGTGCCAGCAGCTTGGATGTTCCGGGACTAGCGGGAAATGAGCAGTTCTTC; CDR3aa: CASSLDVPGLAGNEQFF
j_gene: TRBJ2-7; d_gene: TRBD2; abundance: few; len: 13; v_gene: TRBV14; CDR3nt: TGTGCCAGCAGCCAGGGACTACGATACGAGCAGTACTTC; CDR3aa: CASSQGLRYEQYF
j_gene: TRBJ2-3; d_gene: TRBD2; abundance: many; len: 21; v_gene: TRBV7-3; CDR3nt: TGTGCCAGCAGCTCGATGATACCGGGACTAGGGGGGCAGGGGCGCGCAGATACGCAGTATTTT; CDR3aa: CASSSMIPGLGGQGRADTQYF
j_gene: TRBJ2-1; d_gene: TRBD1; abundance: many; len: 17; v_gene: TRBV10-3; CDR3nt: TGTGCCATCAGTGACCCTGGGGACAGACGTGCCTCCGGTGAGCAGTTCTTC; CDR3aa: CAISDPGDRRASGEQFF
j_gene: TRBJ1-3; d_gene: .; abundance: many; len: 14; v_gene: TRBV12-3/TRBV12-4; CDR3nt: TGTGCCAGCAGTTCCAGGGTCTCTGGAAACACCATATATTTT; CDR3aa: CASSSRVSGNTIYF
j_gene: TRBJ2-3; d_gene: TRBD1; abundance: many; len: 11; v_gene: TRBV20-1; CDR3nt: TGCAGTGCAGGGGGCAAGGATACGCAGTATTTT; CDR3aa: CSAGGKDTQYF
j_gene: TRBJ1-2; d_gene: .; abundance: .; len: 13; v_gene: TRBV28; CDR3nt: TGTGCCAGCAGTTTCAGGTCTGCTCATGGCTACACCTTC; CDR3aa: CASSFRSAHGYTF
j_gene: TRBJ2-3; d_gene: .; abundance: .; len: 15; v_gene: TRBV6-1; CDR3nt: TGTGCCACCAAACGAAGGGCGGAGAGCACAGATACGCAGTATTTT; CDR3aa: CATKRRAESTDTQYF
j_gene: TRBJ1-6; d_gene: TRBD1; abundance: few; len: 15; v_gene: TRBV7-8; CDR3nt: TGTGCCAGCAGCTCTTTTCGACAGGGAGACTCACCCCTCCACTTT; CDR3aa: CASSSFRQGDSPLHF
j_gene: TRBJ2-3; d_gene: TRBD2; abundance: many; len: 15; v_gene: TRBV6-5; CDR3nt: TGTGCCAGCATACTCAGGGAGGGGAGCACAGATACGCAGTATTTT; CDR3aa: CASILREGSTDTQYF
j_gene: TRBJ2-1; d_gene: TRBD1; abundance: .; len: 12; v_gene: TRBV6-2/TRBV6-3; CDR3nt: TGTGCCACGGGACAGCCTTACAATGAGCAGTTCTTC; CDR3aa: CATGQPYNEQFF
j_gene: TRBJ2-1; d_gene: .; abundance: .; len: 17; v_gene: TRBV11-2; CDR3nt: TGTGCCAGCAGCTTAGAGAGACACTTTAGCTCCTACAATGAGCAGTTCTTC; CDR3aa: CASSLERHFSSYNEQFF
j_gene: TRBJ2-1; d_gene: TRBD2; abundance: .; len: 20; v_gene: TRBV30; CDR3nt: TGTGCCTGGAGTGGTTCACCGGGACTAGCGGGAGGGGACTCCTACAATGAGCAGTTCTTC; CDR3aa: CAWSGSPGLAGGDSYNEQFF
j_gene: TRBJ2-1; d_gene: TRBD1; abundance: many; len: 15; v_gene: TRBV5-6; CDR3nt: TGTGCCAGCAGCTCCGCCCGGGACAGGGTCGACGAGCAGTTCTTC; CDR3aa: CASSSARDRVDEQFF
j_gene: TRBJ2-7; d_gene: TRBD2; abundance: few; len: 15; v_gene: TRBV7-6; CDR3nt: TGTGCCAGCAGCTTAATTAGCGGGGGCCCCTACGAGCAGTACTTC; CDR3aa: CASSLISGGPYEQYF
j_gene: TRBJ2-7; d_gene: .; abundance: many; len: 13; v_gene: TRBV20-1; CDR3nt: TGCAGTGCTAGTGAGGGGGTAGGGAAGGAGCAGTACTTC; CDR3aa: CSASEGVGKEQYF
j_gene: TRBJ2-3; d_gene: .; abundance: .; len: 17; v_gene: TRBV14; CDR3nt: TGTGCCAGCAGCTCCTCAGTGGAGAGCCGAAACACAGATACGCAGTATTTT; CDR3aa: CASSSSVESRNTDTQYF
j_gene: TRBJ2-7; d_gene: .; abundance: many; len: 12; v_gene: TRBV29-1; CDR3nt: TGCAGCGTTATGCACAGCTCCTACGAGCAGTACTTC; CDR3aa: CSVMHSSYEQYF
j_gene: TRBJ2-1; d_gene: .; abundance: few; len: 14; v_gene: TRBV7-9; CDR3nt: TGTGCCAGCAGCTTAATGGGGGCCTACAATGAGCAGTTCTTC; CDR3aa: CASSLMGAYNEQFF
j_gene: TRBJ2-7; d_gene: .; abundance: many; len: 13; v_gene: TRBV5-8; CDR3nt: TGTGCCAGCAGGTCAACGGAGCGAAACGAGCAGTACTTC; CDR3aa: CASRSTERNEQYF